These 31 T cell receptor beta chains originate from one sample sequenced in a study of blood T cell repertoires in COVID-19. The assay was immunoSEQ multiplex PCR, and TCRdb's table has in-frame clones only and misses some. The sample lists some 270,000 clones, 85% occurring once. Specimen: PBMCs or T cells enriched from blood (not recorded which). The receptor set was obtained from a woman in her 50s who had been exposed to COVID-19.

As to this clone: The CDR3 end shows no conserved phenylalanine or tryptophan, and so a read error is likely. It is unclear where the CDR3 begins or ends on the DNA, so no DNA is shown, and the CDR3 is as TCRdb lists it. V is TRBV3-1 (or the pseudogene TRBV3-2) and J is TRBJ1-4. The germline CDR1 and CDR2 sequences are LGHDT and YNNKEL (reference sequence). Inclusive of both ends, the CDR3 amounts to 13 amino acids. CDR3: CASSQVRLSRGAS.

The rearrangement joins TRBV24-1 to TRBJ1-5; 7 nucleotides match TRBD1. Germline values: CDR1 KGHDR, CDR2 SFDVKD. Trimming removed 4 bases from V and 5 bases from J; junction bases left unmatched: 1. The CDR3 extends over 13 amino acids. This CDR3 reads CATSDRGYQPQHF. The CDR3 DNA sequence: TGTGCCACCAGTGACAGGGGGTATCAGCCCCAGCATTTT.

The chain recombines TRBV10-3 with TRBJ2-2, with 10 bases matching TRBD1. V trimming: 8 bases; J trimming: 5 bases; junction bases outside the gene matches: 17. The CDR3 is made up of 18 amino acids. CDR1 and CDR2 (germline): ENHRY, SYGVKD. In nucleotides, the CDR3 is TGTGCCATCGCAAACCCCCTCCGGGACAGGGGAAGGACCGGGGAGCTGTTTTTT. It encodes CAIANPLRDRGRTGELFF.

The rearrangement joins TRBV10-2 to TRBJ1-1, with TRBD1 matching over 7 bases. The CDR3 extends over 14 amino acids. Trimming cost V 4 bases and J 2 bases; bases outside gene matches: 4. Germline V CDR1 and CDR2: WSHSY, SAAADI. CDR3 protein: CASSAGTANTEAFF. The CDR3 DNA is TGCGCCAGCAGTGCCGGGACAGCCAACACTGAAGCTTTCTTT.

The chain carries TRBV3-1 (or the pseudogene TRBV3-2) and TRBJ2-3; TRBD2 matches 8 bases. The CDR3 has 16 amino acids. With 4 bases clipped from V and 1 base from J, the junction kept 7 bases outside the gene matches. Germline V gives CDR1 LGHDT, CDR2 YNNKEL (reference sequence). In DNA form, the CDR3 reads TGTGCCAGCAGCCCTCGTGGTAGCGGGGGCACAGATACGCAGTATTTT. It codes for CASSPRGSGGTDTQYF.

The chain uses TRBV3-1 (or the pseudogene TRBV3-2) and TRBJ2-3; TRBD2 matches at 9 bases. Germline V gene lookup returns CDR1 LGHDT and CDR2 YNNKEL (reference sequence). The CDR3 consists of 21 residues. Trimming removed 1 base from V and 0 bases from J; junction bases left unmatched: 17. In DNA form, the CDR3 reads TGTGCCAGCAGCCAAGTTGATTTGCGGGGGGGCACGAGGGATAGCACAGATACGCAGTATTTT. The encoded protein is CASSQVDLRGGTRDSTDTQYF.

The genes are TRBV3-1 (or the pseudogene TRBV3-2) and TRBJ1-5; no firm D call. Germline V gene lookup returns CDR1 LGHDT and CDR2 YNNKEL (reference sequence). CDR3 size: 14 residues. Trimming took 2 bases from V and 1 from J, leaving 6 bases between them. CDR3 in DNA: TGTGCCAGCAGCCAACCCGGGAGCAATCAGCCCCAGCATTTT. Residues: CASSQPGSNQPQHF.

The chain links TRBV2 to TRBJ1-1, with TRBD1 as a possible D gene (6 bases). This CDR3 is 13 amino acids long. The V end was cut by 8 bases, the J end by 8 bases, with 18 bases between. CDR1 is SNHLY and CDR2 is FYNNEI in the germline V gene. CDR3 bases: TGTGCCAGCCGGACACAGAGAGGGGGAGAAGCTTTCTTT. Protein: CASRTQRGGEAFF. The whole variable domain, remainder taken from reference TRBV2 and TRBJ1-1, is EPEVTQTPSHQVTQMGQEVILRCVPISNHLYFYWYRQILGQKVEFLVSFYNNEISEKSEIFDDQFSVERPDGSNFTLKIRSTKLEDSAMYFCASRTQRGGEAFFGQGTRLTVV.

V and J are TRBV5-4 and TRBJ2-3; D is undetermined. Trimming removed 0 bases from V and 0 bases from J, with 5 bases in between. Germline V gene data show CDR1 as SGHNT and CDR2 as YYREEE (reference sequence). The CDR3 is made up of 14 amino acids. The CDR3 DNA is TGTGCCAGCAGCTTGGCCGTTAGCACAGATACGCAGTATTTT. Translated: CASSLAVSTDTQYF.

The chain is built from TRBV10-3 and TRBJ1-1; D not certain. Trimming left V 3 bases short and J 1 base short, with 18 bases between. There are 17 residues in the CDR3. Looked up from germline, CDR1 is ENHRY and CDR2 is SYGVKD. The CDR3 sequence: CAISEWENTGENTEAFF. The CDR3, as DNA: TGTGCCATCAGTGAATGGGAGAACACGGGCGAGAACACTGAAGCTTTCTTT.

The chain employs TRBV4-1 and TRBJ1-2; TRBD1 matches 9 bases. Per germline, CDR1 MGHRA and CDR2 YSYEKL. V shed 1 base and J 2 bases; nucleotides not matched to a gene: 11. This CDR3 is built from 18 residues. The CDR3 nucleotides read TGCGCCAGCAGCCAAGTCAAGTTACAGGGGGCGCACAACTATGGCTACACCTTC. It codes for CASSQVKLQGAHNYGYTF.

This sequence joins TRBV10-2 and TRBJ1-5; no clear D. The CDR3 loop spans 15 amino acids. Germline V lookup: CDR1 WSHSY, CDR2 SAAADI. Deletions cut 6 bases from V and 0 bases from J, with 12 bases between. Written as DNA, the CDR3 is TGCGCCAGCAGAAGCGATCGCTATAGCAATCAGCCCCAGCATTTT. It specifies CASRSDRYSNQPQHF.

CDR3 bases: TGTGCCAGCAGTGAAATGAGAACTGCGGGCTACACCTTC. It is translated as CASSEMRTAGYTF. The chain uses TRBV6-1 and TRBJ1-2; D uncertain. V lost 2 bases and J 8 bases, leaving 12 bases between the germline ends. This CDR3 is 13 amino acids long. In germline, CDR1 is MNHNS, CDR2 SASEGT.

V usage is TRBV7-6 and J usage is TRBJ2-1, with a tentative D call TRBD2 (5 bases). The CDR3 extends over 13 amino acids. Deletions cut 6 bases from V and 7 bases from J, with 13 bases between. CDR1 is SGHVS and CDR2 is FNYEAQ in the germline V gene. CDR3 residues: CASRRARENEQFF. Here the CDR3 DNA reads TGTGCCAGCAGAAGGGCCCGGGAAAATGAGCAGTTCTTC.

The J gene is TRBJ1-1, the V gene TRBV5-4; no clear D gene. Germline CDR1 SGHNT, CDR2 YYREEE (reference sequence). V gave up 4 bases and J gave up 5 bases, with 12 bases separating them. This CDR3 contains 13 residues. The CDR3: CASSGEVGTEAFF. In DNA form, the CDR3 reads TGTGCCAGCAGCGGGGAGGTAGGAACTGAAGCTTTCTTT. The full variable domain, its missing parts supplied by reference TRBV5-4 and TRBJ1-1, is ETGVTQSPTHLIKTRGQQVTLRCSSQSGHNTVSWYQQALGQGPQFIFQYYREEENGRGNFPPRFSGLQFPNYSSELNVNALELDDSALYLCASSGEVGTEAFFGQGTRLTVV.

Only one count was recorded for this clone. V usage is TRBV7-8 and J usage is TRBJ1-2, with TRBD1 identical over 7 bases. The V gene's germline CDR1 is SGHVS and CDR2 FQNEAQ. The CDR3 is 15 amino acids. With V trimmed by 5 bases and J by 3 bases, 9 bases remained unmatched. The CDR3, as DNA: TGTGCCAGCAGCGCTACAGGGGACGGGGACTATGGCTACACCTTC. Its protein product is CASSATGDGDYGYTF.

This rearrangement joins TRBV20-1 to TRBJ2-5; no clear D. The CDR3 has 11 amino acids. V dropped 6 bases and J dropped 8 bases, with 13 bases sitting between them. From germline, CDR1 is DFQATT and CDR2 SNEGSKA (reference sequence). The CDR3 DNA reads TGCAGTGCCGTGCCCTTGGGCACCCAGTACTTC. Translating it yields CSAVPLGTQYF.

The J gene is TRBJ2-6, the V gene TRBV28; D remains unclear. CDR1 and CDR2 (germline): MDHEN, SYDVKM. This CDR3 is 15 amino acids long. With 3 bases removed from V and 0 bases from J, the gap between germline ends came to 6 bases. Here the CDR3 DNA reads TGTGCCAGCAGTTTGTGGCTCTCTGGGGCCAACGTCCTGACTTTC. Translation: CASSLWLSGANVLTF.

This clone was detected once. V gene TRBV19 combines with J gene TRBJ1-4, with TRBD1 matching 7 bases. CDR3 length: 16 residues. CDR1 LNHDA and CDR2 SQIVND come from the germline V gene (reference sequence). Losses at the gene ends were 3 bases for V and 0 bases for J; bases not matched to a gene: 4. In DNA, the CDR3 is TGTGCCAGTAGTATGGGGACAGCTGCAACTAATGAAAAACTGTTTTTT. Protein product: CASSMGTAATNEKLFF.

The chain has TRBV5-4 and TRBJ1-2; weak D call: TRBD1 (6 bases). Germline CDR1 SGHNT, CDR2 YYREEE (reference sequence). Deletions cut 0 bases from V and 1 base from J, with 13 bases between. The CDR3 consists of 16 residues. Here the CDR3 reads CASSLATGHYNYGYTF. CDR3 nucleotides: TGTGCCAGCAGCTTGGCCACGGGACACTATAACTATGGCTACACCTTC.

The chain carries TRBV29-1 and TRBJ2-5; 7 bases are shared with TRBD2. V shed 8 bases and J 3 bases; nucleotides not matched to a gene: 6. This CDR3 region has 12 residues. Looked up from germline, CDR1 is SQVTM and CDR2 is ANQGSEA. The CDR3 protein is CSTWGGEETQYF. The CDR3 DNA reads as TGCAGCACTTGGGGGGGGGAAGAGACCCAGTACTTC.

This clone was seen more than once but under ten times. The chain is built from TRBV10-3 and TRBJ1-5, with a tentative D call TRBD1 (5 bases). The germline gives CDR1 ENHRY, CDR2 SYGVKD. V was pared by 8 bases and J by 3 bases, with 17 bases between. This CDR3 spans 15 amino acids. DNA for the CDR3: TGTGCCATCTCCGGAGGGGCCTCTGCCAATCAGCCCCAGCATTTT. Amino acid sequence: CAISGGASANQPQHF.

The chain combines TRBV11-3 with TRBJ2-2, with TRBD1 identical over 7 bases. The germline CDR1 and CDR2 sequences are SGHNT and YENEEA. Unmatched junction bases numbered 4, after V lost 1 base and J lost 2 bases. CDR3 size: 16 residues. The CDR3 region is CASSLGGGSNTGELFF. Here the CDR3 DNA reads TGTGCCAGCAGCTTAGGAGGGGGCTCCAACACCGGGGAGCTGTTTTTT.

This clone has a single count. The CDR3 here is CAISGGTGSNTGELFF. CDR3 sequence (DNA): TGTGCCATCAGTGGCGGGACAGGGTCTAACACCGGGGAGCTGTTTTTT. V gene TRBV10-3 combines with J gene TRBJ2-2, with 9 bases aligning to TRBD1. In germline, CDR1 is ENHRY, CDR2 SYGVKD. V shed 4 bases, J shed 2 bases, and the junction held 5 bases outside the gene matches. The CDR3 covers 16 residues.

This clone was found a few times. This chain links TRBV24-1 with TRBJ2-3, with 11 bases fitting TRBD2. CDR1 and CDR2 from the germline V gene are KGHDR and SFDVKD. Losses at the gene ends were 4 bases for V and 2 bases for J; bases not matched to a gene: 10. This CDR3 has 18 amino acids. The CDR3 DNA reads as TGTGCCACCAGTGACCACCAACTAGCGGGGGCCTACACAGATACGCAGTATTTT. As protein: CATSDHQLAGAYTDTQYF.

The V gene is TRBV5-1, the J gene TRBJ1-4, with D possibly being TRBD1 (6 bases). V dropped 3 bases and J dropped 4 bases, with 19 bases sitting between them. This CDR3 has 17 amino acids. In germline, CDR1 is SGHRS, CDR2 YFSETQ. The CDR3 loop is CASSSLPSQGINEKLFF. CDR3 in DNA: TGCGCCAGCAGCTCGCTACCATCGCAGGGGATTAATGAAAAACTGTTTTTT.

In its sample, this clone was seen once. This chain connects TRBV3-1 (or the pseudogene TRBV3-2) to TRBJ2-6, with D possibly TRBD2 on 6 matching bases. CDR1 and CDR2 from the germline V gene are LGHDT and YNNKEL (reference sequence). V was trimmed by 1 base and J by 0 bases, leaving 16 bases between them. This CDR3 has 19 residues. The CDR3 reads CASSQVGGAGNSGANVLTF. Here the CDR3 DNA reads TGTGCCAGCAGCCAAGTAGGCGGGGCGGGTAACTCTGGGGCCAACGTCCTGACTTTC.

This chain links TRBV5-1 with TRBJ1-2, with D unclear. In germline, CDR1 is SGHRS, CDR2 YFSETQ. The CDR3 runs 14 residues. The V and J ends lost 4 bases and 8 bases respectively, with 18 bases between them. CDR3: CASSPEVDSGGYTF. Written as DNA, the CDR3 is TGCGCCAGCAGCCCGGAGGTTGATTCGGGCGGCTACACCTTC.

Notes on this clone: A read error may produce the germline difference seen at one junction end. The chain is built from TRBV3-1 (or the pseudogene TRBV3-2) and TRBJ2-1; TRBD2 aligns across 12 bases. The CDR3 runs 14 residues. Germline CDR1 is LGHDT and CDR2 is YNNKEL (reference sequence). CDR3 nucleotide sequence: TGTGCCAGCAGCCAGTCCCTAGCGGGGGGGCCACGGATCTTC. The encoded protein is CASSQSLAGGPRIF.

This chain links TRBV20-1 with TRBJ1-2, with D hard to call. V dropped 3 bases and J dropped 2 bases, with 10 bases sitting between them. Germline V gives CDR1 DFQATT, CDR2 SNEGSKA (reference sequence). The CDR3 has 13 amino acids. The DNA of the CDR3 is TGCAGTGCTAGTCGCGGAGGGAACTATGGCTACACCTTC. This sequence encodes CSASRGGNYGYTF.

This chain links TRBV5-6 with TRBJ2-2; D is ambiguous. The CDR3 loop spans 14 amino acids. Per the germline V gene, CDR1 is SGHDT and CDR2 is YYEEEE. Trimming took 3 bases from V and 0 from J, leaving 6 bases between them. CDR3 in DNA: TGTGCCAGCAGCTGGCTTTCGAACACCGGGGAGCTGTTTTTT. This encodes CASSWLSNTGELFF.